A selection of T cell receptor beta chains follows, all from one sample in a study of T cell changes during pregnancy in multiple sclerosis. Sequencing used immunoSEQ multiplex PCR; TCRdb keeps in-frame clones, though not all of them. The sample has 40,000 to 60,000 clones, roughly 90% seen once; the top ten hold around 0.56%. The sequencing here drew on CD4+ T cells from peripheral blood mononuclear cells, taken after pregnancy. The receptors were gathered from a female donor with multiple sclerosis, enrolled in a pregnancy study. CDR3s leave out the opening cysteine and the closing phenylalanine or tryptophan. Each record gives: CDR3 protein, V gene, J gene.

CDR3 protein: ASSLATGSSGNTIY
V gene: TRBV5-1
J gene: TRBJ1-3

CDR3 protein: ASSPGGIGNTIY
V gene: TRBV5-5
J gene: TRBJ1-3

CDR3 protein: ASSPGTLAIGSTDTQY
V gene: TRBV28
J gene: TRBJ2-3

CDR3 protein: ASSSSGTGYYEQY
V gene: TRBV28
J gene: TRBJ2-7

CDR3 protein: ASSLRGTGNTIY
V gene: TRBV28
J gene: TRBJ1-3

CDR3 protein: ASTTGGVGGMNTEAF
V gene: TRBV23-1
J gene: TRBJ1-1

CDR3 protein: ASSFVSQRDGTQF
V gene: TRBV7-2
J gene: TRBJ2-1

CDR3 protein: SVERDRGYEQY
V gene: TRBV29-1
J gene: TRBJ2-7

CDR3 protein: SFGQYQPQH
V gene: TRBV29-1
J gene: TRBJ1-5

CDR3 protein: ASSLPGQMPQH
V gene: TRBV28
J gene: TRBJ1-5

CDR3 protein: ASSITGRGLSGANVLT
V gene: TRBV19
J gene: TRBJ2-6

CDR3 protein: ASSLRQGNTEAF
V gene: TRBV13
J gene: TRBJ1-1

CDR3 protein: ASSEDRGWTDTQY
V gene: TRBV2
J gene: TRBJ2-3

CDR3 protein: ASSLGKENTEAF
V gene: TRBV5-1
J gene: TRBJ1-1

CDR3 protein: ASSFYTDTQY
V gene: TRBV11-3
J gene: TRBJ2-3

CDR3 protein: ASAGETQY
V gene: TRBV7-9
J gene: TRBJ2-5

CDR3 protein: ASSLELAETQY
V gene: TRBV5-1
J gene: TRBJ2-5

CDR3 protein: ASSIHRTRLTSGEQF
V gene: TRBV19
J gene: TRBJ2-1

CDR3 protein: ASSLPGVGGAETQY
V gene: TRBV28
J gene: TRBJ2-5

CDR3 protein: SVASSGGTEAF
V gene: TRBV29-1
J gene: TRBJ1-1

CDR3 protein: ASSRDNEQF
V gene: TRBV9
J gene: TRBJ2-1

CDR3 protein: ASTRQGTLSGTGELF
V gene: TRBV7-6
J gene: TRBJ2-2

CDR3 protein: SVRGEGAVAF
V gene: TRBV29-1
J gene: TRBJ1-1

CDR3 protein: ASSFIRGVNEKLF
V gene: TRBV7-2
J gene: TRBJ1-4

CDR3 protein: ASSAGLAGWDNEQF
V gene: TRBV19
J gene: TRBJ2-1

CDR3 protein: ASSQGVQDVRDSSLANYGYT
V gene: TRBV14
J gene: TRBJ1-2

CDR3 protein: ASMRPGGMSSYEQY
V gene: TRBV10-2
J gene: TRBJ2-7

CDR3 protein: ASSSDRLR
V gene: TRBV7-3
J gene: TRBJ2-7

CDR3 protein: ASKTAGGGVRNEQF
V gene: TRBV18
J gene: TRBJ2-1

CDR3 protein: ASSLLALGYNEQF
V gene: TRBV25-1
J gene: TRBJ2-1

CDR3 protein: ASSLLGTGYNNEQF
V gene: TRBV19
J gene: TRBJ2-1

CDR3 protein: ASSVVSGGSSEQY
V gene: TRBV9
J gene: TRBJ2-7

CDR3 protein: ASTGQGLTGELF
V gene: TRBV9
J gene: TRBJ2-2

CDR3 protein: ASGRGGNSYNEQF
V gene: TRBV5-1
J gene: TRBJ2-1

CDR3 protein: ASSQAGAGGINEQF
V gene: TRBV4-3
J gene: TRBJ2-1

CDR3 protein: ASSFGQGSYEQY
V gene: TRBV7-2
J gene: TRBJ2-7

CDR3 protein: ASSPGQFYEQY
V gene: TRBV9
J gene: TRBJ2-7

CDR3 protein: ASSEPGTGTNTQY
V gene: TRBV10-2
J gene: TRBJ2-3

CDR3 protein: ASSLAAESEQF
V gene: TRBV7-2
J gene: TRBJ2-1

CDR3 protein: SVDGQGAGNTIY
V gene: TRBV29-1
J gene: TRBJ1-3

CDR3 protein: ASSPGQDYEQY
V gene: TRBV18
J gene: TRBJ2-7

CDR3 protein: ASSPTGTIRAGYT
V gene: TRBV5-1
J gene: TRBJ1-2

CDR3 protein: ASSHGTGVQAAGELF
V gene: TRBV5-1
J gene: TRBJ2-2

CDR3 protein: ASSGEPLGSSYEQY
V gene: TRBV5-1
J gene: TRBJ2-7

CDR3 protein: ASSLGGREETQY
V gene: TRBV28
J gene: TRBJ2-5

CDR3 protein: ASSLAGGPTDTQY
V gene: TRBV11-3
J gene: TRBJ2-3

CDR3 protein: ASSHSGSGTYEQY
V gene: TRBV7-2
J gene: TRBJ2-7

CDR3 protein: ASSLDRGSSGNTIY
V gene: TRBV5-4
J gene: TRBJ1-3

CDR3 protein: ASSLDRGMDIQY
V gene: TRBV19
J gene: TRBJ2-4

CDR3 protein: ASRPSSWGNTEAF
V gene: TRBV27
J gene: TRBJ1-1

CDR3 protein: ASNSGQGANEQF
V gene: TRBV10-3
J gene: TRBJ2-1

CDR3 protein: ASRPGTSSTDTQY
V gene: TRBV7-2
J gene: TRBJ2-3

CDR3 protein: ASSTVATPAETQY
V gene: TRBV19
J gene: TRBJ2-5

CDR3 protein: ASRRLQGADEKLF
V gene: TRBV4-2
J gene: TRBJ1-4